The rows below give T cell receptor beta chains drawn from one sample of a study of OX40 agonist ivuxolimab in advanced cancers. The assay was immunoSEQ multiplex PCR, and TCRdb's table has in-frame clones only and misses some. The sample lists about 93,000 clones, about 91% occurring once. The sequencing here drew on CD4+ or CD8+ T cells sorted from blood, taken in a trial of the OX40 agonist ivuxolimab. Receptors were obtained from an adult with an advanced solid tumor such as melanoma, head and neck, liver or kidney cancer. The CDR3 runs from the conserved cysteine through the conserved F or W. A D gene is named only where the DNA matches it firmly. The size field is filled for only some rows; it gives once, few, many or a size class.

DNA: TGTGCCTGGAGCCCGGACGGCACCTATGGCTACACCTTC
CDR3: CAWSPDGTYGYTF
size: -
V: TRBV30
J: TRBJ1-2
D: -

DNA: TGTGCCAGCAAGGGACAGGGGAGAGGCTACACCTTC
CDR3: CASKGQGRGYTF
size: -
V: TRBV25-1
J: TRBJ1-2
D: TRBD1

DNA: TGTGCCAGCAGCCCGGACAGGGGAAATCAGCCCCAGCATTTT
CDR3: CASSPDRGNQPQHF
size: -
V: TRBV7-2
J: TRBJ1-5
D: TRBD1

DNA: TGCAGCGTTCTAAAGGACCTAAACTATGGCTACACCTTC
CDR3: CSVLKDLNYGYTF
size: -
V: TRBV29-1
J: TRBJ1-2
D: -

DNA: TGTGCCTGGGGCCCTCGCCTTAACACCGGGGAGCTGTTTTTT
CDR3: CAWGPRLNTGELFF
size: -
V: TRBV30
J: TRBJ2-2
D: -

DNA: TGCGCCAGCAGCCAACGAGGGCTAGCCGCGGACATTCAGTACTTC
CDR3: CASSQRGLAADIQYF
size: -
V: TRBV4-3
J: TRBJ2-4
D: -

DNA: TGTGCCAGCAGCTGGAACAGGGTCAATCAGCCCCAGCATTTT
CDR3: CASSWNRVNQPQHF
size: -
V: TRBV7-2
J: TRBJ1-5
D: -

DNA: TGTGCCAGCAGTTCGTCGAGGAGCGGGAGAACGAGTAATGAGCAGTTCTTC
CDR3: CASSSSRSGRTSNEQFF
size: -
V: TRBV28
J: TRBJ2-1
D: TRBD2

DNA: TGTGCCAGCATCTACGGCGGGATAGAAGAGACCCAGTACTTC
CDR3: CASIYGGIEETQYF
size: -
V: TRBV5-6
J: TRBJ2-5
D: -

DNA: TGTGCCAGCGGGGACAGGGGGGATCAGCCCCAGCATTTT
CDR3: CASGDRGDQPQHF
size: -
V: TRBV28
J: TRBJ1-5
D: TRBD1

DNA: TGTGCTAGTGGTTCCCCGTCAGGACAGGGGGCGCGGGACTATGGCTACACCTTC
CDR3: CASGSPSGQGARDYGYTF
size: -
V: TRBV12-5
J: TRBJ1-2
D: TRBD1

DNA: TGCGCCAGCAGCTTCCCGGGGGGAACGGACAATGAGCAGTTCTTC
CDR3: CASSFPGGTDNEQFF
size: -
V: TRBV5-1
J: TRBJ2-1
D: TRBD2

DNA: TGTGCCAGCAGCCTCCAGGGACTAGCGGGAGATGGGGCCAACGTCCTGACTTTC
CDR3: CASSLQGLAGDGANVLTF
size: -
V: TRBV7-2
J: TRBJ2-6
D: TRBD2

DNA: TGCAGCGGAGGTTTGCGGGGTACTCAAGAGACCCAGTACTTC
CDR3: CSGGLRGTQETQYF
size: -
V: TRBV29-1
J: TRBJ2-5
D: -

DNA: TGTGCCAGCAGCGCCACCTTCCTGGGACCAACCCACAGCACAGATACGCAGTATTTT
CDR3: CASSATFLGPTHSTDTQYF
size: once
V: TRBV5-6
J: TRBJ2-3
D: -

DNA: TGTGCCAGCAGCCAAGATTATTCAGCGGGAGATTCCACCGGGGAGCTGTTTTTT
CDR3: CASSQDYSAGDSTGELFF
size: once
V: TRBV4-2
J: TRBJ2-2
D: TRBD2

DNA: TGTGCCAGCACCGAGGAGAGGGATCAGCCCCAGCATTTT
CDR3: CASTEERDQPQHF
size: -
V: TRBV2
J: TRBJ1-5
D: -

DNA: TGTGCCAGCTCTCCAACTCGCCGCCAAGAGACCCAGTACTTC
CDR3: CASSPTRRQETQYF
size: -
V: TRBV18
J: TRBJ2-5
D: -

DNA: TGTGCCAGCAGCCTTTCAGGGAACACTGAAGCTTTCTTT
CDR3: CASSLSGNTEAFF
size: -
V: TRBV14
J: TRBJ1-1
D: -

DNA: TGCGCCAGCAGCTTGGAGGCGGGGTCTGAAGCTTTCTTT
CDR3: CASSLEAGSEAFF
size: -
V: TRBV5-1
J: TRBJ1-1
D: -

DNA: TGTGCCATCAGTGTGAGAGAGACCCAGTACTTC
CDR3: CAISVRETQYF
size: -
V: TRBV10-3
J: TRBJ2-5
D: -

DNA: TGTGCCAGTAGTGCCAGACAGGGGCCCACAATGAACACTGAAGCTTTCTTT
CDR3: CASSARQGPTMNTEAFF
size: once
V: TRBV19
J: TRBJ1-1
D: TRBD1

DNA: TGTGCCAGCAGCTTATCCAGCTTGAACACTGAAGCTTTCTTT
CDR3: CASSLSSLNTEAFF
size: -
V: TRBV7-2
J: TRBJ1-1
D: -

DNA: TGTGCCAGTAGGCATCTTGGGGCTGAAGCTTTCTTT
CDR3: CASRHLGAEAFF
size: many
V: TRBV19
J: TRBJ1-1
D: -

DNA: TGTGCCAGCAGCTTAGCAGGGGGCAAAGTTAATGAGCAGTTCTTC
CDR3: CASSLAGGKVNEQFF
size: -
V: TRBV7-6
J: TRBJ2-1
D: TRBD1

DNA: TGTGCCATCAGTGAGACGGCTAGCGGGGGGAGTGAGACCCAGTACTTC
CDR3: CAISETASGGSETQYF
size: -
V: TRBV10-3
J: TRBJ2-5
D: TRBD2

DNA: TGTGCCAGCAGCTATGCGGGAGCCTACAATGAGCAGTTCTTC
CDR3: CASSYAGAYNEQFF
size: once
V: TRBV11-3
J: TRBJ2-1
D: TRBD2

DNA: TGTGCCAGCAGTCCCTCCGATGTGGGCTCGGGCTACACCTTC
CDR3: CASSPSDVGSGYTF
size: -
V: TRBV28
J: TRBJ1-2
D: -

DNA: TGCAGCGCTGTCCCTTCTGTGGAAGAGACCCAGTACTTC
CDR3: CSAVPSVEETQYF
size: -
V: TRBV29-1
J: TRBJ2-5
D: -

DNA: TGTGCCAGCAGCTTATCCCCAGCTAGCCGGGGAGAGACCCAGTACTTC
CDR3: CASSLSPASRGETQYF
size: -
V: TRBV7-6
J: TRBJ2-5
D: -

DNA: TGTGCCAGCAGCTTAGGGCTGTTCACGAACACCGGGGAGCTGTTTTTT
CDR3: CASSLGLFTNTGELFF
size: -
V: TRBV7-2
J: TRBJ2-2
D: -

DNA: TGTGCCAGCAGCTCGACCGGTGGGACAGAGTATGGCTACACCTTC
CDR3: CASSSTGGTEYGYTF
size: -
V: TRBV7-2
J: TRBJ1-2
D: TRBD1

DNA: TGTGCCACCAGCAGCAGGGCCTTCAATCAGCCCCAGCATTTT
CDR3: CATSSRAFNQPQHF
size: -
V: TRBV15
J: TRBJ1-5
D: -

DNA: TGTGCCATCAGGCTAGCGGGAGGCACCAATGAGCAGTTCTTC
CDR3: CAIRLAGGTNEQFF
size: -
V: TRBV10-3
J: TRBJ2-1
D: TRBD2

DNA: TGTGCCAGCAGCCCTGGGACTAGTCCCTACGAGCAGTACTTC
CDR3: CASSPGTSPYEQYF
size: -
V: TRBV14
J: TRBJ2-7
D: TRBD2

DNA: TGTGCCAGCAGTTTAACTAGCGGGAGCACAGATACGCAGTATTTT
CDR3: CASSLTSGSTDTQYF
size: -
V: TRBV27
J: TRBJ2-3
D: TRBD2

DNA: TGTGCCAGCAGCTTAGACCCGGGGACTGAAGCTTTCTTT
CDR3: CASSLDPGTEAFF
size: few
V: TRBV11-2
J: TRBJ1-1
D: -

DNA: TGTGCCTGGGCTCTGGGATTTAATGAAAAACTGTTTTTT
CDR3: CAWALGFNEKLFF
size: -
V: TRBV30
J: TRBJ1-4
D: -

DNA: TGTGCCAGCAGCTCACAACAGGGAGCCTCTATTGGCTACACCTTC
CDR3: CASSSQQGASIGYTF
size: -
V: TRBV7-2
J: TRBJ1-2
D: -

DNA: TGTGCCAGCAGCTTATATAAGGGTCCCGGGGGGTTAAGCAATCAGCCCCAGCATTTT
CDR3: CASSLYKGPGGLSNQPQHF
size: -
V: TRBV7-2
J: TRBJ1-5
D: -

DNA: TGTGCCAGCAGCTTAAATGCAGGGCCTGATGGCTACACCTTC
CDR3: CASSLNAGPDGYTF
size: -
V: TRBV7-3
J: TRBJ1-2
D: -

DNA: TGTGCCAGCAGCTTAACCACACTGCCGGGGGAGCTGTTTTTT
CDR3: CASSLTTLPGELFF
size: -
V: TRBV7-3
J: TRBJ2-2
D: -

DNA: TGTGCCAGTAGTATAGGGGGTTTATCCCCTAACTATGGCTACACCTTC
CDR3: CASSIGGLSPNYGYTF
size: -
V: TRBV19
J: TRBJ1-2
D: -

DNA: TGTGCCAGCAGCCGACAGGAGGATGAAAAACTGTTTTTT
CDR3: CASSRQEDEKLFF
size: -
V: TRBV27
J: TRBJ1-4
D: -

DNA: TGTGCCAGCAGCCCCGGACGGTACAATGAGCAGTTCTTC
CDR3: CASSPGRYNEQFF
size: -
V: TRBV6-6
J: TRBJ2-1
D: -

DNA: TGTGCCAGCAGCGCAGACAGGGAAGCTTTCTTT
CDR3: CASSADREAFF
size: -
V: TRBV28
J: TRBJ1-1
D: -

DNA: TGTGCCAGCAGCTTAGGGGGTCAGCCCCAGCATTTT
CDR3: CASSLGGQPQHF
size: -
V: TRBV28
J: TRBJ1-5
D: -

DNA: TGTGCCAGCAGCCCGCTTTTGGCCGGGACAGGGGACACCGGGGAGCTGTTTTTT
CDR3: CASSPLLAGTGDTGELFF
size: -
V: TRBV7-3
J: TRBJ2-2
D: TRBD1

DNA: TGTGCCAGCAGCTTGGGAGGGGGCCTGTCCCTCTACGAGCAGTACTTC
CDR3: CASSLGGGLSLYEQYF
size: -
V: TRBV5-4
J: TRBJ2-7
D: TRBD1

DNA: TGCGCCAGCAGTGCTGCCGGGGAGCTGTTTTTT
CDR3: CASSAAGELFF
size: -
V: TRBV10-2
J: TRBJ2-2
D: -

DNA: TGTGCCAGCCTGAGGGGACGGACTCAGCCCCAGCATTTT
CDR3: CASLRGRTQPQHF
size: once
V: TRBV2
J: TRBJ1-5
D: -

DNA: TGTGCCAGCAGTGGACAGGGCCTTGCAACTAATGAAAAACTGTTTTTT
CDR3: CASSGQGLATNEKLFF
size: -
V: TRBV25-1
J: TRBJ1-4
D: TRBD1